This record covers a single T cell receptor (beta chain). What this receptor recognizes is not known. No base qualities exist here, and no much larger clone lies one base off it. Library generation was performed with 5' RACE. The reads were generated on an Illumina HiSeq 2500. A second PCR of 7 to 11 cycles was performed with a sample-barcoded 5' primer and a J-beta primer mix. Each TCR beta cDNA molecule received a unique molecular identifier from a template-switch 5' adaptor carrying 12 random nucleotides. Each sample yielded at least 2.5 million CDR3-containing paired-end reads. All of the RNA was converted into first-strand cDNA using the Mint cDNA synthesis kit, with a TRBC-specific oligonucleotide serving as the primer. All cDNA was treated with uracil-DNA glycosylase and then went through a first 18-cycle PCR with the universal primers M1SS and BC2_uni_R. Processing in the source paper ran as follows. Normalization of each sample was performed by random selection of 1 million high-quality reads, each carrying a distinct molecular identifier. Instead of being binned into consensus sequences, reads with shared molecular identifiers were discarded. MiTCR, with a Q25 quality threshold and the strictest error-elimination algorithm, was used for CDR3 identification, clonotype clustering and error correction. A nonparametric unseen species model with Euler transformation was used to estimate lower-bound total TCR beta diversity. TCRdb handled the public reads itself, with Q25 trimming in fastp and clone calling in MiXCR, and kept productive beta chains. Identical CDR3 protein sequences are pooled into one entry, listed with their most common genes and DNA. TCRdb, rather than the study authors, made the V and J calls. A total of more than 1.4 million distinct CDR3 sequences appear in this sample, about 40% of them only once. Roughly 7.9% of the sample lies in the top ten.

The donors were roughly 39 Caucasian individuals from Russia, aged about 6 to 95 years, who were systemically healthy. Around 10 milliliters of peripheral blood were drawn from each donor into EDTA-treated Vacutainer tubes. Ficoll-Paque density-gradient centrifugation was used to isolate PBMCs, with at least 7 million per sample. Trizol reagent was used to extract total RNA from the PBMCs, yielding at least 5.5 micrograms per sample. The percentages of naive CD45RAhigh/CD27high T cells were determined by flow cytometry on a PBMC aliquot from every donor. The entry originates in a study of blood T cells in healthy people across ages (dated by TCRdb to between 2014 and 2016). Regarding the study in general: In model experiments, template switching captured about one uniquely barcoded TCR beta cDNA molecule for every two T cells. Donors were grouped into four age groups: young (average 16 years), middle-aged (around 39), aged (around 56) and long-lived (about 89). To avoid experimental bias, donors of different ages were spread randomly across the sequencing lanes. Using deep sequencing normalized with unique cDNA molecular identifiers, the study measured how TCR beta repertoire diversity changes with age. Two additional independent replicas of 1 million unique cDNA reads from the same blood draw were analyzed for two donors (one aged 18 to 30 and one aged 80 or older). Broader findings and caveats from the paper: The percentage of naive T cells measured by flow cytometry correlated strongly with observed TCR beta diversity. The long-lived group showed more naive CD4+ T cells, fewer expanded clones and increased TCR diversity than the aged group, suggesting age selection. Since profiling was done on bulk unsorted PBMCs, naive and antigen-experienced compartments could not be conclusively compared. As age increased, observed TCR beta diversity per million T cells dropped in a roughly linear way, and a significant reduction was already evident by age 40. The CMV infection status of donors was not known, potentially confounding age-related changes in expanded clonotypes. Estimates of total diversity based on one million sequenced T cells were considered lower bounds and underestimates.

Taken from the germline V gene (reference sequence), the CDR1 and CDR2 loops are MNHEY and SMNVEV. Trimming takes 5 bases from V and 7 bases from J, and the germline ends sit 18 bases apart. The CDR3 numbers 15 residues from cysteine through phenylalanine. This entry keeps only the CDR3 DNA: 45 bases, framed from base 1. The sequenced sample consisted of blood. The chain joins TRBV27 to TRBJ2-1; TRBD2 is a possible D gene, resting on 6 matching bases. The clonotype comes from a woman younger than 35 in good health. The DNA sequence is as follows: TGTGCCAGCAGTGTTTTGGGGGGTTTAGGGAATGAGCAGTTCTTC. It translates as CASSVLGGLGNEQFF.